This T cell receptor beta chain was sequenced in a study of cytomegalovirus exposure and HLA in healthy donors. This CDR3 spans 14 amino acids. V was pared by 2 bases and J by 5 bases, with 4 bases of the junction left unmatched. Germline V lookup: CDR1 WNHNN, CDR2 SYGVQD (reference sequence). 13 Jbeta primers and 60 Vbeta primers were used for the PCR. Assay: immunoSEQ multiplex PCR; the TCRdb copy retains only in-frame clones and omits some. The sample consists of some 130,000 clones, 76% of them appearing once. This receptor was taken from a female donor in good health and CMV-seropositive. Sequenced: PBMCs. The genes are TRBV10-1 and TRBJ2-7, with TRBD1 matching 9 bases. The CDR3: CASSEGQGNDEQYF. The CDR3 coding sequence is TGCGCCAGCAGTGAGGGACAGGGGAACGACGAGCAGTACTTC.